One TCR beta chain is described in this entry. Antigen unknown. The data were obtained in a study of cytomegalovirus exposure and HLA in healthy donors. Points from the study as a whole: A previous analysis found most TCR beta V segments productive roughly 90% or roughly 30% of the time. Common viral pathogens were later found to be apparently linked to several of the most significant clusters.

After removal of 5 bases from V and 4 bases from J, the junction contained 6 bases not matched to a gene. From germline, CDR1 is MNHEY and CDR2 SVGAGI. This CDR3 has 15 residues. 13 Jbeta primers and 60 Vbeta primers were used for the PCR. Profiling relied on immunoSEQ multiplex PCR, and the TCRdb table lists in-frame clones only, not all of them. The table records 90,000 to 110,000 clones, around 73% of them present only once. This sequence originates from a man in his forties in good health and CMV-seronegative. Sequencing was done on a sample of PBMCs. The gene calls are TRBV6-5 and TRBJ2-3; 10 nucleotides line up with TRBD2. CDR3 in DNA: TGTGCCAGCAGTCGAACTAGCGGGGACTCAGATACGCAGTATTTT. Amino acids: CASSRTSGDSDTQYF.